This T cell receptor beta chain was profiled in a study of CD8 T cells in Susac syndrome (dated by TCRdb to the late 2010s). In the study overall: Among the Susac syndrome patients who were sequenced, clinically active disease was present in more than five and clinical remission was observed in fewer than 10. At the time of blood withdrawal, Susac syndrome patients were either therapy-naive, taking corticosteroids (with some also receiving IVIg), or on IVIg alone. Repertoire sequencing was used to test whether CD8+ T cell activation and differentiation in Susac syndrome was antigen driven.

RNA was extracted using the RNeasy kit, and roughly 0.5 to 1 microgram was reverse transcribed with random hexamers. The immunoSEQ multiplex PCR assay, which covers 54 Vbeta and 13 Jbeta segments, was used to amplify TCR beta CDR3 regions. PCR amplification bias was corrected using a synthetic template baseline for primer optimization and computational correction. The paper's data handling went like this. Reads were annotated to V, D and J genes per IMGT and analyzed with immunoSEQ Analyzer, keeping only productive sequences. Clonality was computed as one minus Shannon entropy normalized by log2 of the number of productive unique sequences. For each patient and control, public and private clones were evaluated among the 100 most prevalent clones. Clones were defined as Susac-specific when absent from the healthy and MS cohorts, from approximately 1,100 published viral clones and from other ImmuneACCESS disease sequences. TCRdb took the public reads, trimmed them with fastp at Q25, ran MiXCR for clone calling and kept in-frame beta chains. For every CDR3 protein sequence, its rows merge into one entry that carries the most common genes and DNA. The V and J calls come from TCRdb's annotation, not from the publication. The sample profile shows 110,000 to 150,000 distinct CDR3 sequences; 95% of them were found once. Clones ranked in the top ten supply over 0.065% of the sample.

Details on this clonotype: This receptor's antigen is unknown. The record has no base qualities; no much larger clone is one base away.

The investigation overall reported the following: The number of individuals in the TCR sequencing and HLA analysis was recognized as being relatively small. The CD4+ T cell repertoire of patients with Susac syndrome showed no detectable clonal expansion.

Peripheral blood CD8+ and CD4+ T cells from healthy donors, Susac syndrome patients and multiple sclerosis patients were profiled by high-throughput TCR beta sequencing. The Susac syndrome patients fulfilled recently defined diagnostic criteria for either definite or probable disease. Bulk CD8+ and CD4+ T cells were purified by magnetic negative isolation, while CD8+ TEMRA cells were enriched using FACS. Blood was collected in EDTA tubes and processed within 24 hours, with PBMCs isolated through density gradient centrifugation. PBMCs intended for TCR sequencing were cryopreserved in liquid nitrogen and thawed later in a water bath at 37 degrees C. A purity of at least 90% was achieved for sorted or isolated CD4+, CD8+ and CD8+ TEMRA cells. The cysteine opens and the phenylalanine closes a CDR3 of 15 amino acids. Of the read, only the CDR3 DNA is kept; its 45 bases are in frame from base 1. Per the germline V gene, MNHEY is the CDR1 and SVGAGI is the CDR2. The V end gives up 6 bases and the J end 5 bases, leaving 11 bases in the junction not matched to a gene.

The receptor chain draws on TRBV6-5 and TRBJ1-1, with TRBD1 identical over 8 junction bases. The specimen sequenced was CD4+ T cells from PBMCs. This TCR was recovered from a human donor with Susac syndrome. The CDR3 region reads CASSLSGQGRTEAFF. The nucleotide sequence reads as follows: TGTGCCAGCAGCCTAAGCGGACAGGGAAGGACTGAAGCTTTCTTT.